This T cell receptor beta chain came from a study of brain metastases from non-small cell lung cancer. Study-level points and caveats: Expanded T-cell clones appeared in 60% to 80% of brain metastases over primaries.

Germline V lookup: CDR1 MNHEY, CDR2 SVGAGI. Trimming stripped 6 bases from V and 10 bases from J, with 19 bases between. The CDR3 consists of 15 residues. Comments on this clone: Its matching antigen is unknown.

The protocol was immunoSEQ multiplex PCR, while the TCRdb copy is restricted to in-frame clones and leaves out a portion. The sample consists of about 350 clones, roughly 92% of them appearing once. What was sequenced was primary lung tumor tissue. This TCR came from a donor aged 40 or older with non-small cell lung cancer. The rearrangement links TRBV6-5 to TRBJ1-6; possible D gene TRBD1, 6 bases. CDR3: CASSIQGFSRSPLHF. In DNA, the CDR3 is TGTGCCAGCAGCATACAGGGTTTCTCCAGATCACCCCTCCACTTT.